This T cell receptor beta chain was retrieved from a study of blood T cell repertoires in COVID-19. Study-wide context: Samples of COVID-19 (acute and convalescent) were obtained from the United States, Italy and Spain. T cells, B-cell-depleted T cells, or PBMCs supplied cDNA or gDNA.

Profiling relied on immunoSEQ multiplex PCR, and the TCRdb table lists in-frame clones only, not all of them. The sample lists about 310,000 clones; approximately 90% were seen once. The cohort comprised adults aged roughly 18 to 100 years residing in about two dozen US areas. Each recovered donor of Cohort 3 presented with two negative PCRs, clearance, or symptom resolution. CDR3 length: 13 amino acids. V lost 6 bases, J lost 7 bases, and 3 bases stayed unmatched. Sequencing input: PBMCs or T cells enriched from blood (not recorded which). The rearrangement joins TRBV12-3 or TRBV12-4 to TRBJ2-1; 10 bases line up with TRBD1. The source of this sequence is a woman younger than 35 who had recovered from COVID-19. The CDR3 protein is CASSGTGVNEQFF. DNA of the CDR3: TGTGCCAGCAGCGGGACAGGGGTAAATGAGCAGTTCTTC.